This T cell receptor (beta chain) appears in the sequencing data of a study of regulatory T cells in long-lasting Graves disease. The authors built TCR beta libraries using iRepertoire HTBI primers and Arm-PCR of CDR3 regions. TCRdb processed the multiplex PCR reads anew with MiXCR; each CDR3 protein has one entry. The sample yields roughly 560,000 distinct CDR3 sequences, around 15% seen once. Germline CDR1 reads MNHNS; CDR2 reads SASEGT. This CDR3 has 14 amino acids. As to this clonotype: At one end the junction does not follow the germline gene, possibly because of a read error.

Documented time point: newly diagnosed GD, antithyroid drugs for less than 3 months. Generation of the TCR library employed RNA extracted from PBMCs. This same sample was also part of a study on T cells in Graves' hyperthyroidism and ophthalmopathy.

The source is a woman between 40 and 65 years old with Graves disease. The J gene is TRBJ1-4, the V gene TRBV6-1; D is perhaps TRBD1 (5 bases). Sequences were derived from peripheral blood mononuclear cells (PBMCs), sampled at new diagnosis, from a patient treated with antithyroid drugs. The CDR3 region has the DNA TGTGCCAGCAGCGCGACAGTAACTGATGAAAAACTGTTTTTT. Amino acids: CASSATVTDEKLFF.